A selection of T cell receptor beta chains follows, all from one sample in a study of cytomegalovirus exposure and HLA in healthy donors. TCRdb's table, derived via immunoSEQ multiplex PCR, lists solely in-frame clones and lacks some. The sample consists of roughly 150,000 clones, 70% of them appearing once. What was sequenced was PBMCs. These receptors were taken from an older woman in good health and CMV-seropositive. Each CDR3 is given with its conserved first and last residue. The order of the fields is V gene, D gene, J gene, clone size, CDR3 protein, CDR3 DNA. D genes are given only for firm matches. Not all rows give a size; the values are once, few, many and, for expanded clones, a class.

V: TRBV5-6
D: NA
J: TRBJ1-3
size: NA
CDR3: CASSFRGGSGNTIYF
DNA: TGTGCCAGCAGCTTCAGAGGGGGTTCGGGAAACACCATATATTTT

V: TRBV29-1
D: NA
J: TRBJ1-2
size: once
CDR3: CSVEGGPNYGYTF
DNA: TGCAGCGTTGAAGGGGGGCCAAACTATGGCTACACCTTC

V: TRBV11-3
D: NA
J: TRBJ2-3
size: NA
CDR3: CASSSRGTDTQYF
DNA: TGTGCCAGCAGCTCCAGGGGCACAGATACGCAGTATTTT

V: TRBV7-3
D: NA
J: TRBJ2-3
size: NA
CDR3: CASSLTGTSTDTQYF
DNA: TGTGCCAGCAGCTTAACAGGGACTAGCACAGATACGCAGTATTTT

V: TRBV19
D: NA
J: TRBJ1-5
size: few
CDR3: CASSFMNQPQHF
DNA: TGTGCCAGTAGTTTCATGAATCAGCCCCAGCATTTT

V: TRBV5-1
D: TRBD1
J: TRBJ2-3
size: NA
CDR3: CASSPRDSSTDTQYF
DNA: TGCGCCAGCAGCCCCCGGGACAGCAGCACAGATACGCAGTATTTT

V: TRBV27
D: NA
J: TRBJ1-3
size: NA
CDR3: CASKAVTGNTIYF
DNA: TGTGCCAGCAAAGCGGTAACGGGAAACACCATATATTTT

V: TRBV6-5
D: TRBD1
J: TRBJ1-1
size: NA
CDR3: CASSLITGGKTEAFF
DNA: TGTGCCAGCAGTTTGATCACAGGGGGCAAGACTGAAGCTTTCTTT

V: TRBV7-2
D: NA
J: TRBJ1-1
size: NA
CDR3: CASSLYPGFNTEAFF
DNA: TGTGCCAGCAGCTTATATCCGGGGTTCAACACTGAAGCTTTCTTT

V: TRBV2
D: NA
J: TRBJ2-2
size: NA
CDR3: CASRPAGELFF
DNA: TGTGCCAGCAGACCGGCCGGGGAGCTGTTTTTT

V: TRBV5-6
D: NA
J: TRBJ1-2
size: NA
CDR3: CASSLVEGPHYGYTF
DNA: TGTGCCAGCAGCTTGGTGGAGGGCCCTCACTATGGCTACACCTTC

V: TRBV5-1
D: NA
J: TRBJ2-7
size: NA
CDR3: CASSWDTNYEQYF
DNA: TGCGCCAGCAGCTGGGACACCAACTACGAGCAGTACTTC

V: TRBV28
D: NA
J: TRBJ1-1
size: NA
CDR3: CASRPVVEEAFF
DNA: TGTGCCAGCAGACCGGTCGTAGAAGAAGCTTTCTTT

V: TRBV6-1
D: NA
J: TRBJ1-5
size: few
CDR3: CASSEDSPLNQPQHF
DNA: TGTGCCAGCAGTGAAGACAGTCCACTCAATCAGCCCCAGCATTTT

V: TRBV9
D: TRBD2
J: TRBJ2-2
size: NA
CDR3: CASSVGVAGGTGELFF
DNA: TGTGCCAGCAGCGTAGGAGTAGCGGGAGGCACCGGGGAGCTGTTTTTT

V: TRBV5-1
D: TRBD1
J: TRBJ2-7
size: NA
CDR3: CASSPGQGVGEQYF
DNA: TGCGCCAGCAGCCCGGGACAGGGGGTAGGCGAGCAGTACTTC

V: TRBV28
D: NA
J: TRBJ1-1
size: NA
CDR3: CASSFDRVGTEAFF
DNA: TGTGCCAGCAGTTTTGACAGAGTGGGCACTGAAGCTTTCTTT

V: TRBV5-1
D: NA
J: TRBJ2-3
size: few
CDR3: CASSLDRSTDTQYF
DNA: TGCGCCAGCAGCTTGGACCGGAGCACAGATACGCAGTATTTT

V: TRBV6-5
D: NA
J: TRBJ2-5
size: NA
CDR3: CASSYSLQRTQYF
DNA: TGTGCCAGCAGTTACAGCCTTCAGCGGACCCAGTACTTC

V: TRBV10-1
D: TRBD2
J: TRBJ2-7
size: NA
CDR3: CASSEGSGGPREQYF
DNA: TGCGCCAGCAGTGAAGGGAGCGGGGGACCGCGAGAGCAGTACTTC

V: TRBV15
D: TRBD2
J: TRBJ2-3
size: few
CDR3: CATSSPTSGHTDTQYF
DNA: TGTGCCACCAGCAGCCCTACTAGCGGACACACAGATACGCAGTATTTT

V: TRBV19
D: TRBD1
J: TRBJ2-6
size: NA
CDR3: CASSSPGTGSGANVLTF
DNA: TGTGCCAGTAGTAGTCCCGGGACAGGGTCCGGGGCCAACGTCCTGACTTTC

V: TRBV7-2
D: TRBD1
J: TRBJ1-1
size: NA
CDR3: CASSLWDRGGGTEAFF
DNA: TGTGCCAGCAGCCTCTGGGACAGGGGGGGTGGCACTGAAGCTTTCTTT

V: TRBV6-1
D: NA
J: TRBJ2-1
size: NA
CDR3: CASSDLGYNEQFF
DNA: TGTGCCAGCAGTGATCTAGGCTACAATGAGCAGTTCTTC

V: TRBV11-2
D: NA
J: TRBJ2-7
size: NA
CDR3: CASSDTNYEQYF
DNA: TGTGCCAGCAGCGACACAAACTACGAGCAGTACTTC

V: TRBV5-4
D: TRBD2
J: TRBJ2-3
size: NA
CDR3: CASSPGGAGTDTQYF
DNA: TGTGCCAGCAGCCCGGGAGGCGCGGGCACAGATACGCAGTATTTT

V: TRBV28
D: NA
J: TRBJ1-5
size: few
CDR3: CASSRRTGTNQPQHF
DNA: TGTGCCAGCAGTCGAAGAACAGGGACCAATCAGCCCCAGCATTTT

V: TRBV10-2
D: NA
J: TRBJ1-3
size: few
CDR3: CASSESPGAGNTIYF
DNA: TGCGCCAGCAGTGAGTCTCCGGGGGCTGGAAACACCATATATTTT

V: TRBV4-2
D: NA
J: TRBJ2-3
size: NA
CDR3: CASSQGGPEADTQYF
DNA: TGTGCCAGCAGCCAAGGAGGTCCGGAGGCAGATACGCAGTATTTT

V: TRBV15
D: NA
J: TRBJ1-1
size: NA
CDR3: CATSRGQGGTEAFF
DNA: TGTGCCACCAGCAGAGGGCAGGGCGGCACTGAAGCTTTCTTT

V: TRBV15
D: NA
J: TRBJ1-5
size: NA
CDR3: CATSRDGRGNQPQHF
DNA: TGTGCCACCAGCAGAGATGGGCGGGGCAATCAGCCCCAGCATTTT

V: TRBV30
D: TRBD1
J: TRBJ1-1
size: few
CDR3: CARDRGLGTEAFF
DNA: TGTGCCCGGGACAGGGGGCTTGGCACTGAAGCTTTCTTT

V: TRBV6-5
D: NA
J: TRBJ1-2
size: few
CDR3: CASSRGDYGYTF
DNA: TGTGCCAGCAGTAGGGGCGACTATGGCTACACCTTC

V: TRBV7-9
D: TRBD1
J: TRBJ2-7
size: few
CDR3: CASSFGTGGAYEQYF
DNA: TGTGCCAGCAGCTTTGGGACAGGGGGCGCCTACGAGCAGTACTTC

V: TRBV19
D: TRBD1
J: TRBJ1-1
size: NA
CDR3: CASGGGLENTEAFF
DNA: TGTGCCTCAGGGGGCGGTCTAGAGAACACTGAAGCTTTCTTT

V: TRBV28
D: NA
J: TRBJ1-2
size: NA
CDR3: CASSFPHGTTNYGYTF
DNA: TGTGCCAGCAGTTTCCCCCACGGGACAACTAACTATGGCTACACCTTC

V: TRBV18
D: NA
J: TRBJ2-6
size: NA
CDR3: CASSPSQSGANVLTF
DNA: TGTGCCAGCTCACCGTCCCAATCTGGGGCCAACGTCCTGACTTTC

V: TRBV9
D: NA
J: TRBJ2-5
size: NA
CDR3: CASSVGVLPGPRETQYF
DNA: TGTGCCAGCAGCGTAGGGGTTTTGCCGGGTCCTAGGGAGACCCAGTACTTC

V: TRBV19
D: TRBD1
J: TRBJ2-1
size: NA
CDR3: CASSIFGQGGNEQFF
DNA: TGTGCCAGTAGTATCTTCGGACAGGGAGGCAATGAGCAGTTCTTC

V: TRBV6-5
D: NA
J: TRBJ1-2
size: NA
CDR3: CASSERGWSGYTF
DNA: TGTGCCAGCAGTGAGAGAGGTTGGAGTGGCTACACCTTC

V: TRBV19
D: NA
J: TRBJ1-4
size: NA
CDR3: CASSITGKYEKLFF
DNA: TGTGCCAGTAGTATAACAGGGAAATATGAAAAACTGTTTTTT

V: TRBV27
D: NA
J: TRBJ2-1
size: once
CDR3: CASSLGAGDNEQFF
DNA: TGTGCCAGCAGTTTAGGAGCCGGGGACAATGAGCAGTTCTTC

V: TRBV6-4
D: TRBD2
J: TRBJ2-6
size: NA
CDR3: CASRQWEGGVLTF
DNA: TGTGCCAGCCGTCAGTGGGAGGGCGGCGTCCTGACTTTC

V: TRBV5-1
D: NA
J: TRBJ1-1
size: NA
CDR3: CASSPGLTGPSKAFF
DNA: TGCGCCAGCAGTCCAGGGTTAACAGGACCATCTAAAGCTTTCTTT

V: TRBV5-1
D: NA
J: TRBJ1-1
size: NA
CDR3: CASSLEGGNTEAFF
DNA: TGCGCCAGCAGCTTGGAAGGGGGAAACACTGAAGCTTTCTTT